These 8 T cell receptor beta chains share one sample of origin, sequenced in a study of human T cells and chemical hapten exposure. TCRdb recomputed calls from the RACE reads with MiXCR, one row per CDR3 protein. In the table there are about 120,000 distinct CDR3 sequences, around 11% of which are singletons. Sample time point: patch test 3, about 24 weeks after DPC sensitization. Treatment indicated: therapeutic diphenylcyclopropenone sensitization with weekly scalp DPC. This sample comprised whole blood, obtained in connection with sensitization to the hapten diphenylcyclopropenone (DPC). These receptors all stem from a woman between 45 and 60 years old with alopecia areata. Some clones in this sample may be carry-over from other donors' samples.

A remark on this clonotype: The junction shows a germline mismatch at one end, possibly a read error. The chain uses TRBV13 and TRBJ2-3; TRBD2 aligns across 12 bases. Germline CDR1 reads PRHDT; CDR2 reads FYEKMQ (reference sequence). This CDR3 region has 19 residues. In DNA form, the CDR3 reads TGTGCCAGCGGCTTAGTAACGACTAGCGGGAGTCTTAGCACAGATACGCAGTATTTT. Translated: CASGLVTTSGSLSTDTQYF. Looking up the rest from reference TRBV13 and TRBJ2-3 gives the full variable domain: AAGVIQSPRHLIKEKRETATLKCYPIPRHDTVYWYQQGPGQDPQFLISFYEKMQSDKGSIPDRFSAQQFSDYHSELNMSSLELGDSALYFCASGLVTTSGSLSTDTQYFGPGTRLTVL.

This chain uses TRBV20-1 with TRBJ2-5; 10 bases align to TRBD2. CDR3 length: 15 residues. Per the germline V gene, CDR1 is DFQATT and CDR2 is SNEGSKA (reference sequence). V shed 5 bases, J shed 1 base, and the junction held 7 bases outside the gene matches. The CDR3 protein is CSALGLAAFQETQYF. The CDR3 DNA is TGCAGTGCTCTAGGACTAGCGGCTTTCCAAGAGACCCAGTACTTC.

The chain recombines TRBV15 with TRBJ2-6; D unclear. This CDR3 comprises 15 residues. Trimming took off 5 bases at V and 3 bases at J, with 11 bases between the two ends. Per germline, CDR1 LNHNV and CDR2 YYDKDF (reference sequence). The CDR3 bases are TGTGCCACCAGCGAGGTAACAGATGGGGCCAACGTCCTGACTTTC. It is translated as CATSEVTDGANVLTF.

In its sample, this clonotype was seen many times. The chain carries TRBV6-4 and TRBJ2-6; D is possibly TRBD1 or TRBD2 (5 bases each). CDR1 is MRHNA and CDR2 is SNTAGT in the germline V gene. Between the trimmed V and J ends, which lost 2 bases and 1 base, there was a span of 15 bases. CDR3 size: 18 residues. The DNA of the CDR3 is TGTGCCAGCAGTGACGGGGGTTGGGGTTCTTCTGGGGCCAACGTCCTGACTTTC. Translation gives CASSDGGWGSSGANVLTF.

This clonotype was seen more than once but under ten times. This chain links TRBV12-3 or TRBV12-4 with TRBJ2-5; TRBD2 agrees at 10 bases. The CDR3 consists of 15 residues. Germline trimming cut 4 bases from V and 9 bases from J; bases unmatched to any gene: 11. The CDR3 DNA reads as TGTGCCAGCAGTTCCGACCCGGGACTAGCGTTGGCCCAGTACTTC. Translating gives CASSSDPGLALAQYF.

This clonotype was observed a handful of times. The V and J genes are TRBV5-1 and TRBJ2-1, with a weak D call TRBD2 (6 bases). The CDR3 runs 15 residues. V lost 4 bases to trimming and J lost 2 bases, with 13 bases between them. Germline CDR1 SGHRS, CDR2 YFSETQ. CDR3 protein: CASSLQRAPYNEQFF. CDR3 coding DNA: TGCGCCAGCAGCCTCCAGCGGGCCCCCTACAATGAGCAGTTCTTC.

The chain has TRBV12-3 or TRBV12-4 and TRBJ2-3; a possible D gene is TRBD2 (6 bases). V was pared by 3 bases and J by 0 bases, with 16 bases between. CDR3 size: 17 residues. CDR3 residues: CASSLGLSGGSTDTQYF. The CDR3 DNA sequence: TGTGCCAGCAGTTTGGGACTTAGCGGAGGGAGCACAGATACGCAGTATTTT.

CDR3: CASSPGTGDTYEQYF. DNA of the CDR3: TGTGCCAGCAGCCCTGGGACAGGGGACACCTACGAGCAGTACTTC. J is TRBJ2-7 and V is TRBV6-5, with TRBD1 identical over 10 bases. V lost 6 bases, J lost 2 bases, and 7 bases stayed unmatched. This CDR3 is built from 15 residues. Germline CDR1 MNHEY, CDR2 SVGAGI.